Presented here are 5 T cell receptor beta chains from one specimen sequenced in a study of CD4+ T cells in melanoma. Profiling relied on immunoSEQ multiplex PCR, and the TCRdb table lists in-frame clones only, not all of them. Of approximately 16,000 clones listed, roughly 88% are singletons. Sequencing used cells from a culture (not recorded whether cultured in vitro). Receptor source: a human donor with melanoma.

This chain connects TRBV6-6 to TRBJ1-2; D unclear. There are 13 residues in the CDR3. Per the germline V gene, CDR1 is MNHNY and CDR2 is SVGAGI (reference sequence). V was trimmed by 8 bases and J by 7 bases, leaving 17 bases between them. The CDR3 DNA reads TGTGCCAGCTCCGAAGGGAGTTTCGGTGGCTACACCTTC. Translated, it gives CASSEGSFGGYTF.

This clone was detected only once. The gene calls are TRBV7-9 and TRBJ1-5; TRBD1 aligns across 7 bases. The germline V gene encodes CDR1 SEHNR and CDR2 FQNEAQ (reference sequence). V lost 5 bases, J lost 3 bases, and 4 bases stayed unmatched. This CDR3 region has 14 residues. The CDR3 region is CASSRQGDNQPQHF. The CDR3 DNA follows: TGTGCCAGCAGCAGACAGGGAGACAATCAGCCCCAGCATTTT.

The chain uses TRBV5-1 and TRBJ2-3, with 8 positions matching TRBD2. Germline CDR1 reads SGHRS; CDR2 reads YFSETQ. V was pared by 4 bases and J by 2 bases, with 3 bases of the junction left unmatched. CDR3 length: 14 residues. CDR3 protein: CASSRGGYTDTQYF. DNA for the CDR3: TGCGCCAGCAGCCGGGGGGGCTACACAGATACGCAGTATTTT.

The chain recombines TRBV13 with TRBJ2-7; D call uncertain. Trimming stripped 0 bases from V and 9 bases from J, with 6 bases between. CDR1 is PRHDT and CDR2 is FYEKMQ in the germline V gene (reference sequence). The CDR3 is made up of 11 amino acids. The CDR3 is CASSLGVVQYF. Here the CDR3 DNA reads TGTGCCAGCAGCTTAGGGGTTGTGCAGTACTTC.

The chain joins TRBV5-1 to TRBJ1-2; D gene uncertain. Trimming shortened V by 2 bases and J by 6 bases, and 11 bases separated the two germline ends. The germline V gene has CDR1 SGHRS and CDR2 YFSETQ. This CDR3 is built from 13 residues. CDR3 in DNA: TGCGCCAGCAGCTTCTCAGGTCCCGATGGCTACACCTTC. It encodes CASSFSGPDGYTF.